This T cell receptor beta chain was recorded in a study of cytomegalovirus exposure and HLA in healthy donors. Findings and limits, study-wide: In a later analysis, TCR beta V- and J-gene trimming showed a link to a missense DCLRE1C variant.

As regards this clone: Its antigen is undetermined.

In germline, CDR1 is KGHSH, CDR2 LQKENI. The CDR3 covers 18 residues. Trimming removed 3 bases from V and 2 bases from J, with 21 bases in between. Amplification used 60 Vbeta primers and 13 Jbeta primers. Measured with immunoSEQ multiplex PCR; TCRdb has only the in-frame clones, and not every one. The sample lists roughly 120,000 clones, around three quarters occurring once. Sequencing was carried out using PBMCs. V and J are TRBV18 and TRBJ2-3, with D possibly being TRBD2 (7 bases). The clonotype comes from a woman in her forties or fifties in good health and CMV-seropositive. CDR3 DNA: TGTGCCAGCTCACCCGGGGGCCCTAGCGGCCCAGCCACAGATACGCAGTATTTT. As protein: CASSPGGPSGPATDTQYF.